This T cell receptor beta chain was captured by sequencing in a study of blood T cell repertoires in COVID-19. About the research overall: Acute and convalescent COVID-19 specimens originated in the United States, Italy and Spain. PBMCs, B-cell-depleted T cells, or T cells provided the cDNA or gDNA that made up the material.

CDR3 length: 14 amino acids. Trimming removed 4 bases at V and 7 bases at J, with 14 bases between. Germline CDR1 and CDR2: SNHLY and FYNNEI. Authors' processing steps: From reference gene primer amplification, estimates of nucleated cell counts were derived. TCRdb's copy holds only in-frame clones and misses some; the assay was immunoSEQ multiplex PCR. V and J calls and clone size are as listed in that table; D and trimming were resolved from the DNA. The sample yields about 250,000 clones, roughly four fifths seen once. The source is a woman between 65 and 79 years old with acute or convalescent COVID-19. Source material: peripheral blood. The chain recombines TRBV2 with TRBJ1-5; D unclear. CDR3 amino acids: CASSGSSGSQPQHF. CDR3 DNA sequence: TGTGCCAGCAGTGGTAGCTCGGGATCCCAGCCCCAGCATTTT.